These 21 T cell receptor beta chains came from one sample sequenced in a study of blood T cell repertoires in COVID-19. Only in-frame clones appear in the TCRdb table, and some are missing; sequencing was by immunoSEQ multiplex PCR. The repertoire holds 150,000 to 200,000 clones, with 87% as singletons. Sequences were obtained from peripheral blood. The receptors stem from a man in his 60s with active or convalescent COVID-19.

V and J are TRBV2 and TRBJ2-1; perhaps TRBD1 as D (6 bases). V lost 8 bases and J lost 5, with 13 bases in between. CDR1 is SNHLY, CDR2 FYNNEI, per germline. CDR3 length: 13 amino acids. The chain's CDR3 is CASGDNRNNEQFF. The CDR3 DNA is TGTGCCAGCGGGGACAACAGAAACAATGAGCAGTTCTTC.

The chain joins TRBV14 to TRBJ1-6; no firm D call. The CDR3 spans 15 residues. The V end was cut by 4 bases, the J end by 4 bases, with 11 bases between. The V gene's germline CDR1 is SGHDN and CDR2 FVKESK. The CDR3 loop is CASSPQAAYNSPLHF. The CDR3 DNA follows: TGTGCCAGCAGCCCTCAGGCAGCTTATAATTCACCCCTCCACTTT.

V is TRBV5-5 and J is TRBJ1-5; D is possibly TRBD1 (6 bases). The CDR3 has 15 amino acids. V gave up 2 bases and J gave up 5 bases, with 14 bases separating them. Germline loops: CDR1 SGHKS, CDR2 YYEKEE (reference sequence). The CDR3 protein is CASSLIQGWDQPQHF. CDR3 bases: TGTGCCAGCAGCTTAATACAGGGATGGGATCAGCCCCAGCATTTT. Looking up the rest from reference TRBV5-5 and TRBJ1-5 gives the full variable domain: DAGVTQSPTHLIKTRGQQVTLRCSPISGHKSVSWYQQVLGQGPQFIFQYYEKEERGRGNFPDRFSARQFPNYSSELNVNALLLGDSALYLCASSLIQGWDQPQHFGDGTRLSIL.

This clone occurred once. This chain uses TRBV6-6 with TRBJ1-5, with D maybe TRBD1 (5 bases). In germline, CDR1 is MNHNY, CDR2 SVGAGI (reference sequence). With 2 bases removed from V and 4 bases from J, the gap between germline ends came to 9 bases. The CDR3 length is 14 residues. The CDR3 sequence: CASSYAAGNQPQHF. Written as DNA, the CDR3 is TGTGCCAGCAGTTACGCGGCAGGGAATCAGCCCCAGCATTTT.

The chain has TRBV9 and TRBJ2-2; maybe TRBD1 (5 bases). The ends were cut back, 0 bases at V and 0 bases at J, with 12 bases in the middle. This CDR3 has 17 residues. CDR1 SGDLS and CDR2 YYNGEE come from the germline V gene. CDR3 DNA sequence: TGTGCCAGCAGCGTAGCTGGGGCAGGGACGAACACCGGGGAGCTGTTTTTT. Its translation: CASSVAGAGTNTGELFF.

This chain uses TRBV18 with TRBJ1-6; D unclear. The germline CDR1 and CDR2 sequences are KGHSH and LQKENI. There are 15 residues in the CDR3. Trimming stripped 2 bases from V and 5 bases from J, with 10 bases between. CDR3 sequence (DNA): TGTGCCAGCTCACCAGGTTCCGCGAATAATTCACCCCTCCACTTT. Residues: CASSPGSANNSPLHF. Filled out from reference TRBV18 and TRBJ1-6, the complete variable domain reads NAGVMQNPRHLVRRRGQEARLRCSPMKGHSHVYWYRQLPEEGLKFMVYLQKENIIDESGMPKERFSAEFPKEGPSILRIQQVVRGDSAAYFCASSPGSANNSPLHFGNGTRLTVT.

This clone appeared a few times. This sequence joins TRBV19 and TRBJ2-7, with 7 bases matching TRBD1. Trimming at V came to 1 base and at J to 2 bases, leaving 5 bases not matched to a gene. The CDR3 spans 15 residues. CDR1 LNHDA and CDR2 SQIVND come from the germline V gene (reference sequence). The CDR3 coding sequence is TGTGCCAGTAGTATAGGTCCCAGGGGGACCTACGAGCAGTACTTC. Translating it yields CASSIGPRGTYEQYF.

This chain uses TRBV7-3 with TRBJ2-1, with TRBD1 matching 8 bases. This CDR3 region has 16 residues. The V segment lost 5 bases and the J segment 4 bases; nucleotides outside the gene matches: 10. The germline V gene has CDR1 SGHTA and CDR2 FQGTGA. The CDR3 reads CASSVGPGGLYNEQFF. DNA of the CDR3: TGTGCCAGCAGCGTAGGCCCAGGGGGCCTTTACAATGAGCAGTTCTTC.

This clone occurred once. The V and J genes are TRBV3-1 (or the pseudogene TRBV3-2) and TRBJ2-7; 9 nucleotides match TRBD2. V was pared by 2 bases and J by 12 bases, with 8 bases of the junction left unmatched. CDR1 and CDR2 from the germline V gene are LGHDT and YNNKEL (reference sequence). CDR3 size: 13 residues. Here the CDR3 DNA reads TGTGCCAGCAGCCAATCGAGCGGGGGGCGGCGGTACTTC. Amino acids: CASSQSSGGRRYF.

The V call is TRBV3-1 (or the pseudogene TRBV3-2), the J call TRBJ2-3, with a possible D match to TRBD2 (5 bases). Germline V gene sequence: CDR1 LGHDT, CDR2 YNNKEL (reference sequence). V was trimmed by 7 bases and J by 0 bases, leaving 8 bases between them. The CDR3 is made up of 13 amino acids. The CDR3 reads CASKRTSTDTQYF. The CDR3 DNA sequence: TGTGCCAGCAAAAGGACTAGCACAGATACGCAGTATTTT.

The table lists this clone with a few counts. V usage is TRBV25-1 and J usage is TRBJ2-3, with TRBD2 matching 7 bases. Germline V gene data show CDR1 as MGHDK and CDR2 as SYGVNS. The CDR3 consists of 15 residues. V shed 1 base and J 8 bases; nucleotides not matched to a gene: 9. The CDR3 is CASSEWGGPSGTQYF. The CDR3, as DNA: TGTGCCAGCAGTGAATGGGGAGGGCCCTCAGGTACGCAGTATTTT.

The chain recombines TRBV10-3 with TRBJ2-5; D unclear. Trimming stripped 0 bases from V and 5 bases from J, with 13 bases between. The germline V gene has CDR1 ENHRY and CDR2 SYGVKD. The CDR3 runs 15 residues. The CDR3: CAISESTVLQETQYF. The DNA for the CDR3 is TGTGCCATCAGTGAGTCAACAGTCCTACAGGAGACCCAGTACTTC.

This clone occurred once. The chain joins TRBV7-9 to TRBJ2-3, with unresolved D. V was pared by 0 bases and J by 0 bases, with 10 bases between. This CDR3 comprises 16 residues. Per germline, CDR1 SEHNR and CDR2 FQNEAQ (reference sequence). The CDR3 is CASSLAYRASTDTQYF. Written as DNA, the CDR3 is TGTGCCAGCAGCTTAGCGTACCGCGCTAGCACAGATACGCAGTATTTT. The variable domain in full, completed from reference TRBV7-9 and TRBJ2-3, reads DTGVSQNPRHKITKRGQNVTFRCDPISEHNRLYWYRQTLGQGPEFLTYFQNEAQLEKSRLLSDRFSAERPKGSFSTLEIQRTEQGDSAMYLCASSLAYRASTDTQYFGPGTRLTVL.

The CDR3 nucleotides are TGTGCCAGCAGTGCTTCAAAGGAGGGCATCGGCTACACCTTC. Amino acid sequence: CASSASKEGIGYTF. The chain couples TRBV2 to TRBJ1-2; D unclear. The CDR3 spans 14 residues. The V gene's germline CDR1 is SNHLY and CDR2 FYNNEI. Trimming shortened V by 4 bases and J by 8 bases, and 17 bases separated the two germline ends.

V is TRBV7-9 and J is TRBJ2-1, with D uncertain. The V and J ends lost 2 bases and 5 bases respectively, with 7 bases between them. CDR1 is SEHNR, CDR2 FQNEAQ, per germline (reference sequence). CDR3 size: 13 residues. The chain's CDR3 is CASSLSSNNEQFF. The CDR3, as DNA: TGTGCCAGCAGCTTATCCAGTAACAATGAGCAGTTCTTC. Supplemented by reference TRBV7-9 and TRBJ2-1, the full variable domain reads DTGVSQNPRHKITKRGQNVTFRCDPISEHNRLYWYRQTLGQGPEFLTYFQNEAQLEKSRLLSDRFSAERPKGSFSTLEIQRTEQGDSAMYLCASSLSSNNEQFFGPGTRLTVL.

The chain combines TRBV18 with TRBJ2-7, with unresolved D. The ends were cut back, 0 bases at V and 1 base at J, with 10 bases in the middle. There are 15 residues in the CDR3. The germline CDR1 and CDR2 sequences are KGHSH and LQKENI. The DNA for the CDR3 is TGTGCCAGCTCACCACCCGGTGTCAGGTCCTACGAGCAGTACTTC. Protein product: CASSPPGVRSYEQYF.

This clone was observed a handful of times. The CDR3 here is CAAGTGTYEQYF. CDR3 in DNA: TGTGCCGCTGGGACAGGCACCTACGAGCAGTACTTC. The chain combines TRBV25-1 with TRBJ2-7; TRBD1 aligns across 8 bases. Germline CDR1 and CDR2: MGHDK and SYGVNS. V lost 11 bases, J lost 2 bases, and 5 bases stayed unmatched. CDR3 length: 12 amino acids.

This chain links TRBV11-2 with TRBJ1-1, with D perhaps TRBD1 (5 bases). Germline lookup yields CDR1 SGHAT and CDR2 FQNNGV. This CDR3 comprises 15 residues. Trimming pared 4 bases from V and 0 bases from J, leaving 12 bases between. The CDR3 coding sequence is TGTGCCAGCAGCTCGGGGGGGACTATGAACACTGAAGCTTTCTTT. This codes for CASSSGGTMNTEAFF. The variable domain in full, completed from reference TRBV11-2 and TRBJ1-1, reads EAGVAQSPRYKIIEKRQSVAFWCNPISGHATLYWYQQILGQGPKLLIQFQNNGVVDDSQLPKDRFSAERLKGVDSTLKIQPAKLEDSAVYLCASSSGGTMNTEAFFGQGTRLTVV.

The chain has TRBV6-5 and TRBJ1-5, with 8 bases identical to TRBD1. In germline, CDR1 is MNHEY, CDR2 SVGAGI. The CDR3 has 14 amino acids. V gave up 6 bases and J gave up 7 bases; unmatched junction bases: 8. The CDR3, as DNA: TGTGCCAGCAGAGACAGGGGCGCGGGGCAGCCCCAGCATTTT. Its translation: CASRDRGAGQPQHF.

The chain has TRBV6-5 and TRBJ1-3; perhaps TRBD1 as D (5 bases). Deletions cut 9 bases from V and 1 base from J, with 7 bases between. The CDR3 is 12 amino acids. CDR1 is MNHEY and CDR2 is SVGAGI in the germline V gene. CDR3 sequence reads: CASQGSGNTIYF. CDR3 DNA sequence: TGTGCCAGTCAGGGTTCTGGAAACACCATATATTTT.

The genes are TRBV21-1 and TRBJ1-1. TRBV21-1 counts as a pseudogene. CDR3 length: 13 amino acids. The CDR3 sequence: CASSTGEGTEAFF. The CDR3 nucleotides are TGTGCCAGCAGCACGGGGGAGGGGACTGAAGCTTTCTTT.